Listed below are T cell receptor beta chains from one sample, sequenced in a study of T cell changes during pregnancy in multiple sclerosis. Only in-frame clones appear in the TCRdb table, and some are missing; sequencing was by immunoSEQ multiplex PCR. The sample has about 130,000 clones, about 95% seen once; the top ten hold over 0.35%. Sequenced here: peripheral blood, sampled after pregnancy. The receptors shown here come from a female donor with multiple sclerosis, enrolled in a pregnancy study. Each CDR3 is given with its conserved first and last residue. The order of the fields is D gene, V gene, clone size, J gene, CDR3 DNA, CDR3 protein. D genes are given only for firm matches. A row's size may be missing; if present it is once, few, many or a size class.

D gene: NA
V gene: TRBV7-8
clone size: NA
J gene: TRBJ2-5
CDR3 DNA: TGTGCCAGCAGCTTAGACCGACTCCTACAAGAAACCCAGTACTTC
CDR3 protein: CASSLDRLLQETQYF

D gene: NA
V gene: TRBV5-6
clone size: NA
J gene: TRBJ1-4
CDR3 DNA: TGTGCCAGCAGCTTGGGGAGGTCTAATGAAAAACTGTTTTTT
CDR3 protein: CASSLGRSNEKLFF

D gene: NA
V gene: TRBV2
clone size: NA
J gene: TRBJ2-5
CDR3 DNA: TGTGCCAGCAGTGAAACAACTAGCAGCGGAGAGACCCAGTACTTC
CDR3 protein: CASSETTSSGETQYF

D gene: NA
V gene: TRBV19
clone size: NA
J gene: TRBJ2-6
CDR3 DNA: TGTGCCAGCCGGGCGGGGTCTCCTGGGGCCAACGTCCTGACTTTC
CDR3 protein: CASRAGSPGANVLTF

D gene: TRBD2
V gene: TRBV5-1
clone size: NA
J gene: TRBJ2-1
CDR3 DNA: TGCGCCAGCAGCTTGGAGACTAGCGTCTACAATGAGCAGTTCTTC
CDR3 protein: CASSLETSVYNEQFF

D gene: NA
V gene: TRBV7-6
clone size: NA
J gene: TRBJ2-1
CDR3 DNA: TGTGCCAGCAGCTTAGCGGGCTTTGATTCCTACAATGAGCAGTTCTTC
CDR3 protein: CASSLAGFDSYNEQFF

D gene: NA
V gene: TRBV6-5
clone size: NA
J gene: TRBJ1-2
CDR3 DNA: TGTGCCAGCAGTTACTCGAATTCAGATAGGGGAGGCTACACCTTC
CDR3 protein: CASSYSNSDRGGYTF

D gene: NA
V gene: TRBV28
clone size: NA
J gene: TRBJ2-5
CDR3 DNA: TGTGCCAGCAGTTTAAATCAGAGACTCCAAGAGACCCAGTACTTC
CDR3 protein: CASSLNQRLQETQYF

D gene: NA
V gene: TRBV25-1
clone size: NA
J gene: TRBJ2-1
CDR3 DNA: TGTGCCAGCAGTGAATTGGGCGAGCGGCCCTACAATGAGCAGTTCTTC
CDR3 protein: CASSELGERPYNEQFF

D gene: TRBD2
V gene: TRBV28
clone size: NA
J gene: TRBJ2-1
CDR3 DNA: TGTGCCAGCAGTCTGACTAGCGCTACAAACAATGAGCAGTTCTTC
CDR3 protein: CASSLTSATNNEQFF

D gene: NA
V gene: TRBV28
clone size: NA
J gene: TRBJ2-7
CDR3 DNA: TGTGCCAGCAGTTTTGCAGGGGGAGGTTACGAGCAGTACTTC
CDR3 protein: CASSFAGGGYEQYF

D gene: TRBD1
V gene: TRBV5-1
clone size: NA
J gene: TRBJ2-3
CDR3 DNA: TGCGCCAGCACCCGGACAGGGACAGATACGCAGTATTTT
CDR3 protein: CASTRTGTDTQYF

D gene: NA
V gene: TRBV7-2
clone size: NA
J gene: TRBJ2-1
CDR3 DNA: TGTGCCAGCACCCCACAGGGGAGGCCGTACAATGAGCAGTTCTTC
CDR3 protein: CASTPQGRPYNEQFF

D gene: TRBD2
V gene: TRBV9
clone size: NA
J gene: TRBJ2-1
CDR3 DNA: TGTGCCAGCAGCGTAGGACTAGCGGGAGGGTTTCAATACAATGAGCAGTTCTTC
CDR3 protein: CASSVGLAGGFQYNEQFF

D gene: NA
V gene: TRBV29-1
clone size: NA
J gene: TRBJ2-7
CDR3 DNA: TGCAGCGTTGGAAGGGACATCGGATTCTCCTACGAGCAGTACTTC
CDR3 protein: CSVGRDIGFSYEQYF

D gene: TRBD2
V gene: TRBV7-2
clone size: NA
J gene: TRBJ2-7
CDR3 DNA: TGTGCCAGCAGCACAGGGACTAGCGGGAGGGGCCACGAGCAGTACTTC
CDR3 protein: CASSTGTSGRGHEQYF

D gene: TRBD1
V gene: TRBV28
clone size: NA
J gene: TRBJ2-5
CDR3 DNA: TGTGCCAGCAGTTCCCCTGGACAGGGTCGGGGAGAGACCCAGTACTTC
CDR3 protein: CASSSPGQGRGETQYF

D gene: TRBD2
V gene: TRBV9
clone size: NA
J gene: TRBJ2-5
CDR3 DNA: TGTGCCAGCAGCCCTGTGGGGGGGATCGCGGAGACCCAGTACTTC
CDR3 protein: CASSPVGGIAETQYF

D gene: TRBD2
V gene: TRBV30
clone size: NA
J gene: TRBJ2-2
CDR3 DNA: TGTGCCTGGAGTCGACTAGCGGGAGCTACCGGGGAGCTGTTTTTT
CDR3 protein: CAWSRLAGATGELFF

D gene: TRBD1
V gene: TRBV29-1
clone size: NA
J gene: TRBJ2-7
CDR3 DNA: TGCAGCGTCCCCCGGACACAGGACAGGGGCTTCTACGAGCAGTACTTC
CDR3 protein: CSVPRTQDRGFYEQYF

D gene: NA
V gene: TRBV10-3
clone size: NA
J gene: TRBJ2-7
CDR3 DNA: TGTGCCATCAGTGAAAGCGAGCACGAGCAGTACTTC
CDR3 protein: CAISESEHEQYF

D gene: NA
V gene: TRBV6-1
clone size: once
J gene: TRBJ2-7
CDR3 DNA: TGTGCCAGCAGTGAACGAGGGGGAGGGCTCGAGCAGTACTTC
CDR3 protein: CASSERGGGLEQYF

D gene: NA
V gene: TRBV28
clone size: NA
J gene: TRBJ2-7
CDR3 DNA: TGTGCCAGCAGCGGAAGCGGGTTTCGATACGAGCAGTACTTC
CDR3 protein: CASSGSGFRYEQYF

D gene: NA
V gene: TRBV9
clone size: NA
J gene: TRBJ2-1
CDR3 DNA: TGTGCCAGCAGCGTAGCTAGGGGAGGCAATGAGCAGTTCTTC
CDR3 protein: CASSVARGGNEQFF

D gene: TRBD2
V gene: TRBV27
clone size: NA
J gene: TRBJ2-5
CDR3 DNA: TGTGCCAGCAGTTTATTGGCTAGCGGTACGGAGACCCAGTACTTC
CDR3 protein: CASSLLASGTETQYF

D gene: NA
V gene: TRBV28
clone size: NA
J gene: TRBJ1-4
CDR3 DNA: TGTGCCAGCCTACGCTGGAGAGGGAGCGCTAATGAAAAACTGTTTTTT
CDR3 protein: CASLRWRGSANEKLFF

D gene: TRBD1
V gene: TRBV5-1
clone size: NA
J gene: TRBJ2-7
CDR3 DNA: TGCGCCAGCAGCTTGGGGCAGGGGGCTACCGACGAGCAGTACTTC
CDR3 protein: CASSLGQGATDEQYF

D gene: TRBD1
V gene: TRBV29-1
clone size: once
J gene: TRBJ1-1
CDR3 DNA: TGCAGCGCTACCGTCGGACAGGGGAACACTGAAGCTTTCTTT
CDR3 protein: CSATVGQGNTEAFF

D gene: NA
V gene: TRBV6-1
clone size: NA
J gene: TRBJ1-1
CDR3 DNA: TGTGCCAGCAGTGAAGAACCCCCGAGGAGAACAGGTGCAGCTTTCTTT
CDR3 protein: CASSEEPPRRTGAAFF